The following is a T cell receptor beta chain sequence with its context. The data were produced by immunoSEQ multiplex PCR, yet TCRdb's version contains in-frame clones alone and is incomplete. The table includes 35,000 to 55,000 clones, roughly nine tenths detected once. This sample was taken from a study of blood T cell repertoires in COVID-19. Looked up from germline, CDR1 is MNHEY and CDR2 is SMNVEV (reference sequence). The CDR3 contains 15 residues. Germline trimming cut 5 bases from V and 6 bases from J; bases unmatched to any gene: 11. Material: peripheral blood. The receptor comes from a man aged 65-85 years with active COVID-19. This sequence joins TRBV27 and TRBJ2-5; the match to TRBD1 covers 8 bases. CDR3 bases: TGTGCCAGCAGTGAGTGGGACAGGAGGATAAAGACCCAGTACTTC. Protein sequence: CASSEWDRRIKTQYF.